This TCR beta chain came from a study of T-cell reconstitution after alpha-beta-depleted transplantation in children. TCRbeta library preparation incorporated unique molecular identifiers. One entry per CDR3 protein results from TCRdb running MiXCR on the PCR reads. The table has approximately 350,000 distinct CDR3 sequences, 10% to 13% seen once; the top ten hold about 2.3%. This clonotype showed up just a few times. Trimming shortened V by 1 base and J by 2 bases, and 11 bases separated the two germline ends. CDR1 SEHNR and CDR2 FQNEAQ come from the germline V gene (reference sequence). The CDR3 covers 15 residues.

The source is a human donor who donated a stem cell graft to a child with acute lymphoblastic leukemia. The chain is built from TRBV7-9 and TRBJ1-1, with unresolved D. The sample here was PBMCs from the stem cell graft donor, taken from the stem cell graft. CDR3 DNA sequence: TGTGCCAGCAGCTTAGTAGGCCAGGCTAACACTGAAGCTTTCTTT. Protein: CASSLVGQANTEAFF.